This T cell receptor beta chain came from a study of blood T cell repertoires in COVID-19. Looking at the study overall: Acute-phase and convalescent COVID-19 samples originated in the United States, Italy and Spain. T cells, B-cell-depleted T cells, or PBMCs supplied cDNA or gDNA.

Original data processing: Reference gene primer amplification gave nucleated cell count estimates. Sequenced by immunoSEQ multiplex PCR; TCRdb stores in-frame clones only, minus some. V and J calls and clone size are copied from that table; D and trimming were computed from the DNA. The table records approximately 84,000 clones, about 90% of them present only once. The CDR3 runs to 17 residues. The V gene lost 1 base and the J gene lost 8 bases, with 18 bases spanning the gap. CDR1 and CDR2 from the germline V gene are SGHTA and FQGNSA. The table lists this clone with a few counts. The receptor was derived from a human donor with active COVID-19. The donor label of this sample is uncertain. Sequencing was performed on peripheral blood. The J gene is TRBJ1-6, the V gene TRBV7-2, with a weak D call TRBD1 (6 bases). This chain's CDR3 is CASSLGRRGGFDSPLHF. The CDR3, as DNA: TGTGCCAGCAGCTTAGGTCGCAGGGGAGGGTTTGATTCACCCCTCCACTTT.